Below are 26 T cell receptor beta chains sequenced from a single sample in a study of CD8 T cells in ankylosing spondylitis. TCRdb re-called the 5' RACE reads with MiXCR, one entry per CDR3 protein. The sample lists around 130,000 distinct CDR3 sequences; about 6.5% were seen once. The source material was blood, either unsorted or a sorted T cell fraction (not recorded which). The receptors come from a male donor with ankylosing spondylitis or in good health (not recorded which).

This clonotype was recorded at least ten times. This chain links TRBV4-1 with TRBJ2-5; tentative D call: TRBD2 (7 bases). The ends were cut back, 0 bases at V and 7 bases at J, with 18 bases in the middle. The CDR3 has 16 amino acids. Germline V gene sequence: CDR1 MGHRA, CDR2 YSYEKL. The CDR3 sequence is CASSQEAASGGGTQYF. CDR3 sequence (DNA): TGCGCCAGCAGCCAAGAAGCGGCTAGCGGAGGGGGGACCCAGTACTTC.

This clonotype was seen at least ten times. This chain links TRBV5-6 with TRBJ2-1, with D unresolved. This CDR3 is built from 13 residues. Per germline, CDR1 SGHDT and CDR2 YYEEEE. V was pared by 1 base and J by 6 bases, with 8 bases between. CDR3 sequence (DNA): TGTGCCAGCAGCTTGATGGCAGTCAATGAGCAGTTCTTC. Translation gives CASSLMAVNEQFF.

This clonotype has a count of ten or more. The rearrangement uses TRBV19 and TRBJ1-1, with D unresolved. Between the trimmed V and J ends, which lost 3 bases and 0 bases, there was a span of 8 bases. This CDR3 region has 14 residues. Germline-derived CDR1 and CDR2 are LNHDA and SQIVND (reference sequence). DNA of the CDR3: TGTGCCAGTAGTATGGGTCCCTTGAACACTGAAGCTTTCTTT. It translates to CASSMGPLNTEAFF.

This clonotype was counted many times. The rearrangement uses TRBV7-9 and TRBJ2-3, with 7 positions matching TRBD1. This CDR3 spans 16 amino acids. Trimming at V came to 1 base and at J to 0 bases, leaving 4 bases not matched to a gene. CDR1 and CDR2 (germline): SEHNR, FQNEAQ (reference sequence). The CDR3 reads CASSLDLQGSTDTQYF. The CDR3 nucleotides are TGTGCCAGCAGCTTAGACTTACAGGGGAGCACAGATACGCAGTATTTT.

Ten or more counts support this clonotype. V gene TRBV20-1 combines with J gene TRBJ2-7, with 11 nucleotides matching TRBD2. Per germline, CDR1 DFQATT and CDR2 SNEGSKA (reference sequence). CDR3 size: 15 residues. V gave up 1 base and J gave up 2 bases; unmatched junction bases: 4. In DNA form, the CDR3 reads TGCAGTGCTAGAGGCGGGACTAGCGGAACCTACGAGCAGTACTTC. Translating gives CSARGGTSGTYEQYF.

This clonotype occurred many times. The chain joins TRBV20-1 to TRBJ1-1, with a weak D call TRBD1 (6 bases). The CDR3 runs 14 residues. Germline V lookup: CDR1 DFQATT, CDR2 SNEGSKA (reference sequence). Trimming took off 1 base at V and 7 bases at J, with 16 bases between the two ends. The CDR3 loop is CSARVQGSAGEAFF. DNA of the CDR3: TGCAGTGCTAGAGTCCAGGGGTCAGCAGGTGAAGCTTTCTTT.

The CDR3 sequence is CSVTGPGASGELFF. The CDR3 DNA reads TGCAGTGTAACCGGCCCAGGGGCCAGCGGGGAGCTGTTTTTT. The chain carries TRBV20-1 and TRBJ2-2; maybe TRBD1 (6 bases). The V end was cut by 7 bases, the J end by 7 bases, with 19 bases between. The germline CDR1 and CDR2 sequences are DFQATT and SNEGSKA (reference sequence). CDR3 length: 14 amino acids.

In its sample, this clonotype was seen many times. The rearrangement links TRBV29-1 to TRBJ2-1; D unresolved. V was clipped by 5 bases and J by 0 bases, with 8 bases between them. Germline V gives CDR1 SQVTM, CDR2 ANQGSEA. The CDR3 spans 13 residues. CDR3 sequence (DNA): TGCAGCGTTTTTACGAGCTCCTACAATGAGCAGTTCTTC. Translating gives CSVFTSSYNEQFF.

Ten or more counts support this clonotype. This chain joins TRBV12-3 or TRBV12-4 and TRBJ2-5, with 7 bases that match TRBD1. The CDR3 totals 13 residues. V was clipped by 7 bases and J by 5 bases; unmatched bases: 7. Written as DNA, the CDR3 is TGTGCCAGCACCTCGACAGGGCTGGAGACCCAGTACTTC. Amino acids: CASTSTGLETQYF.

This clonotype has at least ten counts. CDR3 nucleotides: TGTGCCAGTAGTATAGTTCGGGGCAGGGCCATTCAGTACTTC. This sequence encodes CASSIVRGRAIQYF. The chain carries TRBV19 and TRBJ2-4; D may match TRBD1 or TRBD2 (5 bases each). The germline V gene has CDR1 LNHDA and CDR2 SQIVND (reference sequence). This CDR3 has 14 residues. V lost 1 base to trimming and J lost 9 bases, with 13 bases between them. The complete variable domain, with remaining parts taken from reference TRBV19 and TRBJ2-4, reads DGGITQSPKYLFRKEGQNVTLSCEQNLNHDAMYWYRQDPGQGLRLIYYSQIVNDFQKGDIAEGYSVSREKKESFPLTVTSAQKNPTAFYLCASSIVRGRAIQYFGAGTRLSVL.

This clonotype was seen a single time. Given a much more abundant clone one base away, this may be a read error. The chain has TRBV10-3 and TRBJ2-7; perhaps D is TRBD1 or TRBD2 (7 bases each). V was clipped by 6 bases and J by 1 base, with 16 bases between them. The germline CDR1 and CDR2 sequences are ENHRY and SYGVKD. The CDR3 is 15 amino acids. In DNA, the CDR3 is TGTGCCATCAGAGACCAGGGGGGGCCTTCCTACGAGCAGTACTTC. Translating gives CAIRDQGGPSYEQYF.

Many counts were recorded for this clonotype. The chain is built from TRBV7-9 and TRBJ1-2; no clear D. This CDR3 spans 13 amino acids. Germline-derived CDR1 and CDR2 are SEHNR and FQNEAQ (reference sequence). Trimming removed 7 bases from V and 5 bases from J, with 14 bases in between. In DNA, the CDR3 is TGTGCCAGCACCAAAATCGGGAAGTATGGCTACACCTTC. Translating it yields CASTKIGKYGYTF.

In this sample, this clonotype turned up many times. The J gene is TRBJ2-5, the V gene TRBV5-5; D is perhaps TRBD1 (6 bases). Germline CDR1 reads SGHKS; CDR2 reads YYEKEE (reference sequence). The CDR3 length is 15 residues. The V gene lost 1 base and the J gene lost 4 bases, with 14 bases spanning the gap. The CDR3 DNA sequence: TGTGCCAGCAGCTTGCAGGGGCGAGAAGGAGAGACCCAGTACTTC. Translation: CASSLQGREGETQYF.

The chain carries TRBV28 and TRBJ2-3; D not resolved. The V and J ends lost 2 bases and 4 bases respectively, with 13 bases between them. CDR3 size: 15 residues. Looked up from germline, CDR1 is MDHEN and CDR2 is SYDVKM. CDR3 nucleotide sequence: TGTGCCAGCAGTTTAGGATCAGATATAGCAGATACGCAGTATTTT. Its protein product is CASSLGSDIADTQYF.

This clonotype came up many times. The chain carries TRBV5-1 and TRBJ1-5, with a weak D call TRBD1 (6 bases). The V and J ends lost 1 base and 3 bases respectively, with 11 bases between them. The length of the CDR3 is 15 residues. Germline V gene sequence: CDR1 SGHRS, CDR2 YFSETQ. The CDR3 nucleotides are TGCGCCAGCAGCTTGTCAGGGGAGGACAATCAGCCCCAGCATTTT. This sequence encodes CASSLSGEDNQPQHF.

This clonotype came up once. A read error may be the cause here, since a much bigger clone is one base away. V gene TRBV7-2 combines with J gene TRBJ1-3; 12 bases are shared with TRBD1. V trimming: 5 bases; J trimming: 6 bases; junction bases outside the gene matches: 11. Germline loops: CDR1 SGHTA, CDR2 FQGNSA. The CDR3 covers 17 residues. Written as DNA, the CDR3 is TGTGCCAGCAGCCCTACGGGACAGGGGGCGCGCATAAACACCATATATTTT. Its protein is CASSPTGQGARINTIYF.

This clonotype was counted ten times or more. This chain links TRBV7-2 with TRBJ2-3; 9 nucleotides match TRBD1. Germline V CDR1 and CDR2: SGHTA, FQGNSA. Losses at the gene ends were 2 bases for V and 7 bases for J; bases not matched to a gene: 10. The CDR3 length is 16 residues. CDR3 region: CASSLWGGTGLNTQYF. The CDR3 DNA is TGTGCCAGCAGCTTATGGGGGGGGACAGGGCTTAATACGCAGTATTTT.

Turning to this clonotype: This sequence may be a read error, since a much larger clone differs from it by one base. In DNA form, the CDR3 reads TGTGCCAGCAGTCAAACTAGCGGGCTGCCCTACAATGAGCAGTCCTTC. Protein product: CASSQTSGLPYNEQSF. The V gene is TRBV27, the J gene TRBJ2-1, with TRBD2 matching 9 bases. The germline V gene has CDR1 MNHEY and CDR2 SMNVEV (reference sequence). The CDR3 loop spans 16 amino acids.

This clonotype was recorded many times. The chain carries TRBV20-1 and TRBJ1-2; D possibly corresponds to TRBD1 (5 bases). V was clipped by 5 bases and J by 3 bases, with 16 bases between them. CDR1 and CDR2 (germline): DFQATT, SNEGSKA (reference sequence). CDR3 length: 14 amino acids. This chain's CDR3 is CSASVDLGDYGYTF. CDR3 nucleotides: TGCAGTGCTTCCGTGGACTTGGGGGACTATGGCTACACCTTC.

This clonotype appeared many times. The gene calls are TRBV4-1 and TRBJ2-7; 7 bases agree with TRBD2. The CDR3 spans 14 residues. The trim removed 4 bases at V and 6 bases at J, leaving 9 bases unmatched. Germline V lookup: CDR1 MGHRA, CDR2 YSYEKL. CDR3 protein: CASSPMGEGPEQYF. The CDR3 nucleotides read TGCGCCAGCAGCCCAATGGGGGAGGGCCCCGAGCAGTACTTC.

This clonotype was found many times. V is TRBV7-6 and J is TRBJ2-7; D might be TRBD1 (6 bases). Trimming took 5 bases from V and 0 from J, leaving 20 bases between them. Germline V gene lookup returns CDR1 SGHVS and CDR2 FNYEAQ. The CDR3 runs 17 residues. CDR3 residues: CASSPTTGDRNSYEQYF. CDR3 nucleotide sequence: TGTGCCAGCAGCCCGACGACAGGAGACAGGAACTCCTACGAGCAGTACTTC.

The table lists this clonotype with many counts. This rearrangement joins TRBV18 to TRBJ1-4; 8 bases map to TRBD1. Trimming at V came to 2 bases and at J to 0 bases, leaving 8 bases not matched to a gene. The CDR3 extends over 18 amino acids. Germline CDR1 is KGHSH and CDR2 is LQKENI. CDR3 sequence reads: CASSPSAGGQTTNEKLFF. In nucleotides, the CDR3 is TGTGCCAGCTCACCATCGGCAGGGGGCCAAACAACTAATGAAAAACTGTTTTTT. Complete variable domain (other parts from reference TRBV18 and TRBJ1-4): NAGVMQNPRHLVRRRGQEARLRCSPMKGHSHVYWYRQLPEEGLKFMVYLQKENIIDESGMPKERFSAEFPKEGPSILRIQQVVRGDSAAYFCASSPSAGGQTTNEKLFFGSGTQLSVL.

This sequence joins TRBV5-4 and TRBJ2-3; 7 positions agree with TRBD2. Germline CDR1 reads SGHNT; CDR2 reads YYREEE (reference sequence). Trimming at V came to 1 base and at J to 2 bases, leaving 4 bases not matched to a gene. The CDR3 runs to 15 residues. CDR3 amino acids: CASSLRRGTTDTQYF. The CDR3 nucleotides read TGTGCCAGCAGCTTGAGGCGGGGGACCACAGATACGCAGTATTTT.

The rearrangement joins TRBV29-1 to TRBJ2-3; D is possibly TRBD1 (6 bases). The V gene's germline CDR1 is SQVTM and CDR2 ANQGSEA. This CDR3 comprises 12 residues. V shed 8 bases and J shed 4 bases, with 13 bases lying between them. CDR3 in amino acids: CSQSQGSDTQYF. The CDR3 DNA is TGCAGCCAGTCACAGGGCTCAGATACGCAGTATTTT.

In this sample, this clonotype turned up many times. The gene calls are TRBV24-1 and TRBJ2-7; D remains unclear. This CDR3 contains 13 residues. The V end was cut by 1 base, the J end by 4 bases, with 7 bases between. Germline CDR1 and CDR2: KGHDR and SFDVKD. The CDR3 here is CATSDFPSYEQYF. The CDR3 region has the DNA TGTGCCACCAGTGATTTTCCCAGTTACGAGCAGTACTTC.

This clonotype was observed a few times. The CDR3 region is CSAYNTGELFF. In DNA form, the CDR3 reads TGCAGTGCCTATAACACCGGGGAGCTGTTTTTT. V gene TRBV20-1 combines with J gene TRBJ2-2; unclear D gene. The germline gives CDR1 DFQATT, CDR2 SNEGSKA (reference sequence). The CDR3 runs 11 residues. Trimming stripped 6 bases from V and 2 bases from J, with 4 bases between.